The 30 T cell receptor beta chains given below trace back to one sample, sequenced in a study of blood T cell repertoires in COVID-19. Method: immunoSEQ multiplex PCR; TCRdb's copy keeps in-frame clones and lacks some. The table shows 100,000 to 150,000 clones, with over 75% occurring only once. The sequenced material came from peripheral blood. These receptors came from an elderly woman with acute or convalescent COVID-19.

There are a few counts of this clone. The CDR3 reads CASSQGVGGTEAFF. CDR3 nucleotide sequence: TGTGCCAGCAGCCAAGGTGTGGGGGGCACTGAAGCTTTCTTT. The chain carries TRBV3-1 (or the pseudogene TRBV3-2) and TRBJ1-1, with D perhaps matching TRBD1 (5 bases). Germline CDR1 reads LGHDT; CDR2 reads YNNKEL (reference sequence). This CDR3 contains 14 residues. V lost 1 base and J 4 bases, leaving 10 bases between the germline ends.

This clone has only a few counts. V usage is TRBV2 and J usage is TRBJ2-5; 11 nucleotides match TRBD1. Germline V gene sequence: CDR1 SNHLY, CDR2 FYNNEI. The V segment lost 6 bases and the J segment 6 bases; nucleotides outside the gene matches: 3. There are 13 residues in the CDR3. Here the CDR3 reads CASRGTGGQTQYF. Written as DNA, the CDR3 is TGTGCCAGCAGGGGGACAGGGGGACAGACCCAGTACTTC.

The genes are TRBV6-6 and TRBJ2-1, with D maybe TRBD1 (6 bases). Germline-derived CDR1 and CDR2 are MNHNY and SVGAGI (reference sequence). V lost 6 bases, J lost 0 bases, and 12 bases lay in between. The CDR3 has 15 amino acids. The CDR3 reads CASREQGNSYNEQFF. The CDR3 nucleotides read TGTGCCAGCAGGGAACAGGGAAACTCCTACAATGAGCAGTTCTTC.

The CDR3 sequence: CASSLVSGGDNSPLHF. The CDR3 nucleotides are TGTGCCAGCAGCTTAGTCTCCGGGGGGGATAATTCACCCCTCCACTTT. This chain uses TRBV7-8 with TRBJ1-6, with a possible D match to TRBD1 (5 bases). This CDR3 is 16 amino acids long. Looked up from germline, CDR1 is SGHVS and CDR2 is FQNEAQ. V was cut by 1 base and J by 5 bases, with 12 bases left in between.

The chain couples TRBV28 to TRBJ1-1; no clear D. Germline V gene data show CDR1 as MDHEN and CDR2 as SYDVKM. The CDR3 runs to 12 residues. V was cut by 3 bases and J by 6 bases, with 8 bases left in between. The CDR3 reads CASSFWRAEAFF. CDR3 DNA sequence: TGTGCCAGCAGTTTTTGGAGGGCTGAAGCTTTCTTT.

This clone was detected only a few times. The J gene is TRBJ1-2, the V gene TRBV7-3; D might be TRBD1 (5 bases). Germline V gene data show CDR1 as SGHTA and CDR2 as FQGTGA. V dropped 0 bases and J dropped 8 bases, with 19 bases sitting between them. This CDR3 has 16 amino acids. CDR3 sequence reads: CASSLTPQLGVGGYTF. CDR3 in DNA: TGTGCCAGCAGCTTAACCCCACAGCTAGGGGTCGGCGGCTACACCTTC.

The rearrangement uses TRBV12-3 or TRBV12-4 and TRBJ1-5, with D unresolved. V was shortened by 5 bases and J by 4 bases, with 6 bases between the two germline ends. The CDR3 loop spans 12 amino acids. The chain's CDR3 is CASSNGNQPQHF. In DNA form, the CDR3 reads TGTGCCAGCAGTAACGGTAATCAGCCCCAGCATTTT.

There are a few counts of this clone. The chain links TRBV6-5 to TRBJ2-5; D perhaps matches TRBD1 (6 bases). V was trimmed by 2 bases and J by 5 bases, leaving 18 bases between them. From germline, CDR1 is MNHEY and CDR2 SVGAGI. This CDR3 contains 16 residues. This chain's CDR3 is CASSYRRTARGETQYF. In nucleotides, the CDR3 is TGTGCCAGCAGTTACCGACGGACAGCAAGGGGGGAGACCCAGTACTTC.

This chain uses TRBV5-3 with TRBJ2-7; a possible D gene is TRBD1 (5 bases). TRBV5-3 is labeled an ORF, and its function is uncertain. The CDR3 length is 11 residues. Deletions cut 4 bases from V and 6 bases from J, with 8 bases between. CDR3 bases: TGTGCCAGAAGCATCGACAGCGAGCAGTACTTC. It encodes CARSIDSEQYF.

In its sample, this clone was seen once. This sequence joins TRBV7-9 and TRBJ2-2; 7 positions agree with TRBD1. This CDR3 is built from 14 residues. V lost 8 bases, J lost 5 bases, and 8 bases stayed unmatched. CDR1 and CDR2 (germline): SEHNR, FQNEAQ (reference sequence). CDR3 sequence reads: CASHRTGATGELFF. For the CDR3, the DNA is TGTGCCAGCCACAGGACAGGAGCTACCGGGGAGCTGTTTTTT.

The chain is built from TRBV5-8 and TRBJ1-2; TRBD1 matches 7 bases. Germline-derived CDR1 and CDR2 are SGHTS and YDEGEE. This CDR3 is 14 amino acids long. After removal of 0 bases from V and 4 bases from J, the junction contained 3 bases not matched to a gene. The DNA for the CDR3 is TGTGCCAGCAGCTTGGGAGGGGGCGGCTATGGCTACACCTTC. It is translated as CASSLGGGGYGYTF. The variable domain in full, completed from reference TRBV5-8 and TRBJ1-2, reads EAGVTQSPTHLIKTRGQQATLRCSPISGHTSVYWYQQALGLGLQFLLWYDEGEERNRGNFPPRFSGRQFPNYSSELNVNALELEDSALYLCASSLGGGGYGYTFGSGTRLTVV.

Written as DNA, the CDR3 is TGTGCCAGTAGTGTCACACAGGGGCGGAATGAAAAACTGTTTTTT. It translates to CASSVTQGRNEKLFF. The gene calls are TRBV19 and TRBJ1-4, with 7 nucleotides matching TRBD1. Losses at the gene ends were 5 bases for V and 5 bases for J; bases not matched to a gene: 8. From germline, CDR1 is LNHDA and CDR2 SQIVND (reference sequence). The CDR3 is made up of 15 amino acids. Combining the CDR3 with reference TRBV19 and TRBJ1-4 gives the whole variable domain DGGITQSPKYLFRKEGQNVTLSCEQNLNHDAMYWYRQDPGQGLRLIYYSQIVNDFQKGDIAEGYSVSREKKESFPLTVTSAQKNPTAFYLCASSVTQGRNEKLFFGSGTQLSVL.

V gene TRBV21-1 combines with J gene TRBJ1-2. TRBV21-1 is deemed a pseudogene. The CDR3 length is 18 residues. The chain's CDR3 is CASSLITLAFGGADGYTF. CDR3 nucleotides: TGTGCCAGCAGCCTCATCACCCTGGCTTTTGGGGGGGCGGATGGCTACACCTTC.

The rearrangement joins TRBV19 to TRBJ1-1, with a possible D match to TRBD1 (6 bases). CDR3 length: 15 residues. V lost 5 bases, J lost 0 bases, and 13 bases lay in between. The germline CDR1 and CDR2 sequences are LNHDA and SQIVND (reference sequence). The CDR3: CASSPGQLLNTEAFF. The CDR3 nucleotides read TGTGCCAGTAGTCCGGGACAATTATTGAACACTGAAGCTTTCTTT. Using reference TRBV19 and TRBJ1-1 for the parts outside the CDR3, the full variable domain is DGGITQSPKYLFRKEGQNVTLSCEQNLNHDAMYWYRQDPGQGLRLIYYSQIVNDFQKGDIAEGYSVSREKKESFPLTVTSAQKNPTAFYLCASSPGQLLNTEAFFGQGTRLTVV.

The chain links TRBV15 to TRBJ1-1; tentative D call: TRBD1 (5 bases). CDR3 length: 15 amino acids. Germline V gene lookup returns CDR1 LNHNV and CDR2 YYDKDF (reference sequence). Trimming took off 2 bases at V and 4 bases at J, with 14 bases between the two ends. CDR3 loop: CATSRSTDYGTEAFF. CDR3 nucleotide sequence: TGTGCCACCAGCAGATCGACAGATTATGGCACTGAAGCTTTCTTT.

Regarding this clone: The sample contains more than one DNA sequence encoding this CDR3. CDR3: CASSLGGSGANVLTF. The DNA of the CDR3 is TGTGCCAGCAGCTTAGGAGGCTCTGGGGCCAACGTCCTGACTTTC. V gene TRBV11-2 combines with J gene TRBJ2-6; no clear D gene. CDR3 length equals 15 residues. With 1 base removed from V and 0 bases from J, the gap between germline ends came to 4 bases. The germline CDR1 and CDR2 sequences are SGHAT and FQNNGV.

The table lists this clone with a few counts. CDR3 loop: CASSVGHGAAGEAFF. The CDR3 DNA reads as TGTGCCAGCAGCGTAGGGCACGGGGCAGCGGGTGAAGCTTTCTTT. V gene TRBV9 combines with J gene TRBJ1-1, with D possibly TRBD1 on 5 matching bases. Trimming cost V 0 bases and J 7 bases, with 16 bases left between them. This CDR3 comprises 15 residues. Germline V gene sequence: CDR1 SGDLS, CDR2 YYNGEE.

The genes are TRBV6-5 and TRBJ2-1; 8 nucleotides agree with TRBD1. The CDR3 is 15 residues long. V shed 6 bases and J 5 bases; nucleotides not matched to a gene: 9. Looked up from germline, CDR1 is MNHEY and CDR2 is SVGAGI. The CDR3 protein is CASRLDRGDNNEQFF. The CDR3 DNA reads as TGTGCCAGCAGATTAGACAGGGGCGACAACAATGAGCAGTTCTTC.

This clone appeared once. The chain links TRBV5-1 to TRBJ2-3, with a tentative D call TRBD1 (6 bases). Germline lookup yields CDR1 SGHRS and CDR2 YFSETQ. V dropped 4 bases and J dropped 2 bases, with 17 bases sitting between them. The CDR3 sequence is 16 residues long. The CDR3, as DNA: TGCGCCAGCAGCCCGGACAGTGGGGCCCCCACAGATACGCAGTATTTT. This sequence encodes CASSPDSGAPTDTQYF.

This clone was observed a single time. The rearrangement uses TRBV7-9 and TRBJ1-4, with 7 bases identical to TRBD1. The trim removed 8 bases at V and 8 bases at J, leaving 5 bases unmatched. Per germline, CDR1 SEHNR and CDR2 FQNEAQ (reference sequence). This CDR3 spans 12 amino acids. The CDR3 reads CASGQVDEKLFF. DNA for the CDR3: TGTGCCAGCGGACAGGTGGACGAAAAACTGTTTTTT.

V gene TRBV9 combines with J gene TRBJ1-2, with no clear D. Germline V gives CDR1 SGDLS, CDR2 YYNGEE. The germline V and J ends were trimmed by 4 bases and 0 bases, with 10 bases remaining between them. The CDR3 extends over 14 amino acids. The CDR3: CASSSAGSNYGYTF. CDR3 nucleotides: TGTGCCAGCAGCTCCGCCGGGTCTAACTATGGCTACACCTTC.

This sequence joins TRBV5-1 and TRBJ2-5, with D possibly being TRBD2 (6 bases). Per germline, CDR1 SGHRS and CDR2 YFSETQ. CDR3 length: 16 residues. Between the trimmed V and J ends, which lost 6 bases and 5 bases, there was a span of 23 bases. DNA of the CDR3: TGCGCCAGCACCGGGGGTAGGGCAGGTTCTCGTGAGACCCAGTACTTC. Amino acids: CASTGGRAGSRETQYF.

V is TRBV6-5 and J is TRBJ1-1; maybe TRBD1 (5 bases). CDR3 size: 11 residues. From germline, CDR1 is MNHEY and CDR2 SVGAGI. The V and J ends lost 0 bases and 11 bases respectively, with 7 bases between them. CDR3 sequence: CASSYSGGAFF. The CDR3 DNA sequence: TGTGCCAGCAGTTACTCGGGGGGGGCTTTCTTT.

This clone has only a few counts. The rearrangement uses TRBV9 and TRBJ1-1, with D unclear. Trimming left V 0 bases short and J 6 bases short, with 9 bases between. Germline assignment: CDR1 SGDLS and CDR2 YYNGEE. The CDR3 is made up of 13 amino acids. CDR3 region: CASSVVGGSEAFF. Here the CDR3 DNA reads TGTGCCAGCAGCGTAGTTGGAGGGTCTGAAGCTTTCTTT. The complete variable domain, with remaining parts taken from reference TRBV9 and TRBJ1-1, reads DSGVTQTPKHLITATGQRVTLRCSPRSGDLSVYWYQQSLDQGLQFLIQYYNGEERAKGNILERFSAQQFPDLHSELNLSSLELGDSALYFCASSVVGGSEAFFGQGTRLTVV.

The chain is built from TRBV5-4 and TRBJ1-2, with 7 bases lining up with TRBD1. CDR3 size: 15 residues. J gave up 7 bases and V 0 bases, and 9 bases lay outside the gene matches. Per the germline V gene, CDR1 is SGHNT and CDR2 is YYREEE (reference sequence). The CDR3 region is CASSLEGGARFGYTF. The CDR3 DNA is TGTGCCAGCAGCTTGGAAGGGGGCGCAAGGTTTGGCTACACCTTC.

This clone was detected once. This sequence joins TRBV2 and TRBJ2-7; D may be TRBD2 (5 bases). Germline values: CDR1 SNHLY, CDR2 FYNNEI. Trimming shortened V by 3 bases and J by 6 bases, and 12 bases separated the two germline ends. The CDR3 has 13 amino acids. The CDR3 loop is CASSETTATEQYV. The DNA for the CDR3 is TGTGCCAGCAGTGAGACTACGGCGACCGAGCAGTACGTC.

The chain uses TRBV7-9 and TRBJ2-6; TRBD1 agrees at 10 bases. CDR1 is SEHNR, CDR2 FQNEAQ, per germline (reference sequence). Unmatched junction bases numbered 1, after V lost 1 base and J lost 1 base. The CDR3 spans 17 residues. CDR3 region: CASSLGTGGSGANVLTF. The CDR3 nucleotides are TGTGCCAGCAGCTTAGGGACAGGGGGATCTGGGGCCAACGTCCTGACTTTC.

The chain recombines TRBV6-6 with TRBJ1-3, with TRBD1 identical over 7 bases. Germline V CDR1 and CDR2: MNHNY, SVGAGI (reference sequence). There are 15 residues in the CDR3. V shed 6 bases and J 4 bases; nucleotides not matched to a gene: 9. DNA of the CDR3: TGTGCCAGCAGGACAGACAGGGCCTTCGGAAACACCATATATTTT. Translation gives CASRTDRAFGNTIYF.

The V gene is TRBV6-2 or TRBV6-3, the J gene TRBJ1-2, with D hard to call. Trimming removed 5 bases at V and 3 bases at J, with 16 bases between. CDR1 is MNHEY, CDR2 SVGEGT, per germline. This CDR3 is 15 amino acids long. The CDR3 region is CASSDPGGRHYGYTF. The CDR3 DNA reads as TGTGCCAGCAGTGATCCGGGAGGGCGTCACTATGGCTACACCTTC.

This rearrangement joins TRBV2 to TRBJ2-3; D is perhaps TRBD2 (5 bases). CDR3 length equals 12 residues. Trimming removed 7 bases from V and 7 bases from J, with 12 bases in between. Looked up from germline, CDR1 is SNHLY and CDR2 is FYNNEI. In DNA, the CDR3 is TGTGCCAGCAAACTAGTTTCAAATACGCAGTATTTT. This sequence encodes CASKLVSNTQYF.